This T cell receptor beta chain originates from a study of cytomegalovirus exposure and HLA in healthy donors. PCR used 60 Vbeta primers and 13 Jbeta primers. Method: immunoSEQ multiplex PCR; TCRdb's copy keeps in-frame clones and lacks some. The top ten clones hold 7% of a sample with about 160,000 clones, roughly 80% of them seen once. V lost 0 bases and J 4 bases, leaving 4 bases between the germline ends. The CDR3 covers 13 residues. CDR1 is MNHNY and CDR2 is SVGAGI in the germline V gene (reference sequence). Material for sequencing was PBMCs. The sequence was collected from a woman aged 25 to 45 in good health and CMV-seropositive. V usage is TRBV6-6 and J usage is TRBJ1-5; D remains unclear. CDR3 amino acids: CASSYSVNQPQHF. The CDR3 coding sequence is TGTGCCAGCAGTTACTCCGTAAATCAGCCCCAGCATTTT.